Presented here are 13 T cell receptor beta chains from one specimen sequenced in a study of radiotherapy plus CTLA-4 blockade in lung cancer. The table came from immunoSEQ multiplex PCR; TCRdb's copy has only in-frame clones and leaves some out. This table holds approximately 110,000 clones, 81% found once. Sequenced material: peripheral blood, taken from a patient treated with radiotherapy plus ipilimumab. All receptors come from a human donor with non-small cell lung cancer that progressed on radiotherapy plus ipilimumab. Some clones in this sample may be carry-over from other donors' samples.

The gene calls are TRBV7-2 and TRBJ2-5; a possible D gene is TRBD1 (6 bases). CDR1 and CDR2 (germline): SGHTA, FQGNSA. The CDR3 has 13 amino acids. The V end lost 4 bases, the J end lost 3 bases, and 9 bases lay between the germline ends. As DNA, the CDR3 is TGTGCCAGCAGCTACTACAGGGAAGAGACCCAGTACTTC. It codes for CASSYYREETQYF. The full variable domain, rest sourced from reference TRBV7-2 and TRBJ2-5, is GAGVSQSPSNKVTEKGKDVELRCDPISGHTALYWYRQSLGQGLEFLIYFQGNSAPDKSGLPSDRFSAERTGGSVSTLTIQRTQQEDSAVYLCASSYYREETQYFGPGTRLLVL.

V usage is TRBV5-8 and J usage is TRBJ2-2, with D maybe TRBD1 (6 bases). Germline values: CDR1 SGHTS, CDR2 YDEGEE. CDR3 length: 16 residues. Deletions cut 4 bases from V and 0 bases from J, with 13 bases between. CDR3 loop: CASSAWKGANTGELFF. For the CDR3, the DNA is TGTGCCAGCAGCGCATGGAAGGGGGCGAACACCGGGGAGCTGTTTTTT.

As DNA, the CDR3 is TGTGCCAGCAGTTCTGGGACTAGCGGGGCCAGAGAGACCCAGTACTTC. Residues: CASSSGTSGARETQYF. The chain uses TRBV6-5 and TRBJ2-5; 13 bases match TRBD2. Unmatched junction bases numbered 6, after V lost 4 bases and J lost 4 bases. This CDR3 is built from 16 residues. Germline CDR1 is MNHEY and CDR2 is SVGAGI.

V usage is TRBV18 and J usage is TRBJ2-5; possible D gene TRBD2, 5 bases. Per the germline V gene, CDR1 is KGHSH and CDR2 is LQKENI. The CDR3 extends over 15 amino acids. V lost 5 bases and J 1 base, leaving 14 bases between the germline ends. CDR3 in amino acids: CASSGLTTVQETQYF. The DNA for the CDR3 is TGTGCCAGCTCAGGACTCACTACCGTCCAAGAGACCCAGTACTTC.

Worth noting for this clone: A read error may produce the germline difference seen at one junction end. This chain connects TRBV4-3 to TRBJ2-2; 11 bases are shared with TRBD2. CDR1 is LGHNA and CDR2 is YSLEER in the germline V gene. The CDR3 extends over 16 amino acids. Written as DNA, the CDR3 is TGCGCCAGCGGCCAACTAGCGGGGGAAAACACCGGGGAGCTGTTTTTT. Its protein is CASGQLAGENTGELFF.

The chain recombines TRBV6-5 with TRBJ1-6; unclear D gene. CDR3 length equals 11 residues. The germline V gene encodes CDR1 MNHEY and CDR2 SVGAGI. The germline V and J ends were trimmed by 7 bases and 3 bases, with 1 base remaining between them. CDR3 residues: CASNYNSPLHF. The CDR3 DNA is TGTGCCAGCAACTATAATTCACCCCTCCACTTT.

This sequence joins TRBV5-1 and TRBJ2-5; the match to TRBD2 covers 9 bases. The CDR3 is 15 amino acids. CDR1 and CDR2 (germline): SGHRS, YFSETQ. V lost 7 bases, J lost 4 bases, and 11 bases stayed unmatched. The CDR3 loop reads CASLETGTSIETQYF. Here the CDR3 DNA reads TGCGCCAGCCTTGAAACCGGGACTAGCATAGAGACCCAGTACTTC. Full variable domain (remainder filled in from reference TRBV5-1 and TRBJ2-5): KAGVTQTPRYLIKTRGQQVTLSCSPISGHRSVSWYQQTPGQGLQFLFEYFSETQRNKGNFPGRFSGRQFSNSRSEMNVSTLELGDSALYLCASLETGTSIETQYFGPGTRLLVL.

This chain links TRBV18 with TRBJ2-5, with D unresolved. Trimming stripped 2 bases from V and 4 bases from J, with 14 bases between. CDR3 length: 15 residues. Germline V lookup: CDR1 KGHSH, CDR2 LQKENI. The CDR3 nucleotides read TGTGCCAGCTCACCAATCATGGGATGGGGAGAGACCCAGTACTTC. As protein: CASSPIMGWGETQYF.

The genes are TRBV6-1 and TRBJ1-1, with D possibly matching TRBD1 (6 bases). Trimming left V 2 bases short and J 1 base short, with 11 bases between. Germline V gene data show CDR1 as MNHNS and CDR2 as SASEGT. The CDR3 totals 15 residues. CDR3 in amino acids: CASSEFTGQNTEAFF. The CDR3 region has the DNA TGTGCCAGCAGTGAATTTACAGGGCAGAACACTGAAGCTTTCTTT.

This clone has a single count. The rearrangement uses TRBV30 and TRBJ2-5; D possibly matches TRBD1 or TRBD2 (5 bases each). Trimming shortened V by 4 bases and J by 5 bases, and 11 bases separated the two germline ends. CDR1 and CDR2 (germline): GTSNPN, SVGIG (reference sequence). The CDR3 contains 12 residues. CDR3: CAWTRGGETQYF. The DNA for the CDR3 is TGTGCCTGGACCCGGGGCGGTGAGACCCAGTACTTC.

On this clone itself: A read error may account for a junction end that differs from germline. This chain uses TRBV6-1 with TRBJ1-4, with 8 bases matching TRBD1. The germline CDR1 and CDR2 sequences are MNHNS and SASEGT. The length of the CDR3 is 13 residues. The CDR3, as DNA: TGTGCCAGCGGTGACAGGGGAAGAGAAAAACTGTTTTTT. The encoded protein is CASGDRGREKLFF.

The CDR3 loop is CASSRRPYGDLSGNTIYF. The CDR3, as DNA: TGTGCCAGCAGCCGAAGACCTTACGGGGACCTCTCTGGAAACACCATATATTTT. The chain carries TRBV27 and TRBJ1-3; tentative D call: TRBD1 (5 bases). The CDR3 extends over 18 amino acids. V gave up 6 bases and J gave up 0 bases, with 21 bases separating them. Germline V CDR1 and CDR2: MNHEY, SMNVEV (reference sequence).

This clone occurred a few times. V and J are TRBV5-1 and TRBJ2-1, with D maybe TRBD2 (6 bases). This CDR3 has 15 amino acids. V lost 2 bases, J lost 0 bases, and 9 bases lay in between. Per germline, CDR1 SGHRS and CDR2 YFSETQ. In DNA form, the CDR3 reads TGCGCCAGCAGCTTTTACGGGAGCTCCTACAATGAGCAGTTCTTC. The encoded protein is CASSFYGSSYNEQFF.